One and the same sample provided the 30 T cell receptor beta chains below, sequenced in a study of blood T cell repertoires in COVID-19. Assay: immunoSEQ multiplex PCR; the TCRdb copy retains only in-frame clones and omits some. This sample yields 240,000 or so clones, of which roughly nine tenths are seen a single time; around 7.2% belongs to the top ten. The material sequenced was peripheral blood. The source of these receptors is a man aged 55 to 70 who had recovered from COVID-19.

This clone occurred once. The J gene is TRBJ2-7, the V gene TRBV6-5, with a tentative D call TRBD2 (6 bases). The germline V gene has CDR1 MNHEY and CDR2 SVGAGI. Deletions cut 7 bases from V and 3 bases from J, with 13 bases between. The CDR3 is 13 amino acids. In DNA form, the CDR3 reads TGTGCCAGCACTGCGGGATTGGGCTACGAGCAGTACTTC. Its protein is CASTAGLGYEQYF.

The chain couples TRBV7-2 to TRBJ2-3; 12 nucleotides match TRBD2. The CDR3 has 16 residues. V shed 5 bases and J 1 base; nucleotides not matched to a gene: 4. Germline V lookup: CDR1 SGHTA, CDR2 FQGNSA. The CDR3 nucleotides read TGTGCCAGCAGCCCATGGACTAGCGGGGGCACAGATACGCAGTATTTT. It specifies CASSPWTSGGTDTQYF.

This chain joins TRBV19 and TRBJ2-7; 9 bases fit TRBD1. CDR3 size: 14 residues. Germline CDR1 reads LNHDA; CDR2 reads SQIVND (reference sequence). V trimming: 5 bases; J trimming: 7 bases; junction bases outside the gene matches: 9. CDR3 region: CASSSRDRAKEQYF. The CDR3 DNA follows: TGTGCCAGTAGTTCCCGGGACAGGGCAAAAGAGCAGTACTTC.

CDR3 nucleotide sequence: TGTGCCAGCTCACCACCGCCGACAGTAGGTTCACCCCTCCACTTT. This sequence encodes CASSPPPTVGSPLHF. The chain joins TRBV18 to TRBJ1-6; TRBD1 is a possible D gene (5 bases). The CDR3 spans 15 residues. Trimming left V 0 bases short and J 9 bases short, with 12 bases between. The V gene's germline CDR1 is KGHSH and CDR2 LQKENI.

This chain links TRBV27 with TRBJ1-1; TRBD1 is a possible D gene (5 bases). This CDR3 comprises 13 residues. Trimming removed 4 bases from V and 3 bases from J, with 9 bases in between. In germline, CDR1 is MNHEY, CDR2 SMNVEV (reference sequence). The DNA for the CDR3 is TGTGCCAGCAGTTGGGGCTTCGACACTGAAGCTTTCTTT. This gives the protein CASSWGFDTEAFF.

As regards this clone: The same CDR3 can be traced to other DNA sequences in this sample. The chain is built from TRBV18 and TRBJ1-1; the D gene is possibly TRBD1 (5 bases). The length of the CDR3 is 13 residues. V was pared by 6 bases and J by 0 bases, with 8 bases between. The V gene's germline CDR1 is KGHSH and CDR2 LQKENI. CDR3 bases: TGTGCCAGCTCCCAAGGGGTGAACACTGAAGCTTTCTTT. Protein: CASSQGVNTEAFF.

The chain is built from TRBV12-1 and TRBJ2-1; the D call TRBD2 from the table was never checked on the DNA. TRBV12-1 is flagged as a pseudogene. CDR3 size: 16 residues. The CDR3 DNA reads TGTGCCAGCTTGGTTCCCGCCGAGGACTACAACAATGAGCAGTTCTTC. It yields the protein CASLVPAEDYNNEQFF.

The V gene is TRBV5-4, the J gene TRBJ1-6; maybe TRBD1 (6 bases). Trimming cost V 3 bases and J 0 bases, with 13 bases left between them. CDR1 SGHNT and CDR2 YYREEE come from the germline V gene (reference sequence). This CDR3 region has 17 residues. The CDR3 DNA is TGTGCCAGCAGCTCAAAAGGGGGAAGCTCCTATAATTCACCCCTCCACTTT. Translating it yields CASSSKGGSSYNSPLHF.

The chain couples TRBV2 to TRBJ1-2, with TRBD1 matching over 9 bases. This CDR3 comprises 14 residues. CDR1 is SNHLY and CDR2 is FYNNEI in the germline V gene. V gave up 9 bases and J gave up 4 bases; unmatched junction bases: 9. The CDR3 spells CASLRTGEPYGYTF. The CDR3, as DNA: TGTGCCAGTCTAAGGACAGGGGAGCCCTATGGCTACACCTTC.

This clone was observed once. J is TRBJ1-6 and V is TRBV25-1; 7 bases are a match to TRBD1. V was pared by 5 bases and J by 5 bases, with 3 bases of the junction left unmatched. Germline-derived CDR1 and CDR2 are MGHDK and SYGVNS. The CDR3 runs 14 residues. CDR3 nucleotides: TGTGCCAGCAGTTTGGACAGGAATAATTCACCCCTCCACTTT. Its translation is CASSLDRNNSPLHF. Full variable domain (rest looked up from reference TRBV25-1 and TRBJ1-6): EADIYQTPRYLVIGTGKKITLECSQTMGHDKMYWYQQDPGMELHLIHYSYGVNSTEKGDLSSESTVSRIRTEHFPLTLESARPSHTSQYLCASSLDRNNSPLHFGNGTRLTVT.

The V gene is TRBV18, the J gene TRBJ2-7; 11 bases line up with TRBD1. This CDR3 is 14 amino acids long. V lost 4 bases and J lost 4; bases outside the gene matches: 3. From germline, CDR1 is KGHSH and CDR2 LQKENI. This chain's CDR3 is CASSLGQGAYEQYF. The CDR3 DNA sequence: TGTGCCAGCTCACTTGGACAGGGGGCATACGAGCAGTACTTC.

In this sample, this clone turned up a few times. This chain uses TRBV7-8 with TRBJ1-5; TRBD1 is a possible D gene (6 bases). Germline V lookup: CDR1 SGHVS, CDR2 FQNEAQ. The CDR3 loop spans 17 amino acids. Trimming cost V 5 bases and J 0 bases, with 17 bases left between them. DNA of the CDR3: TGTGCCAGCAGCGTGGCCGGGACACGTTATAGCAATCAGCCCCAGCATTTT. Protein: CASSVAGTRYSNQPQHF.

The genes are TRBV15 and TRBJ1-2, with 9 bases lining up with TRBD1. After removal of 0 bases from V and 4 bases from J, the junction contained 3 bases not matched to a gene. CDR1 LNHNV and CDR2 YYDKDF come from the germline V gene (reference sequence). The CDR3 sequence is 15 residues long. The CDR3 is CATSRDRTGAYGYTF. CDR3 DNA: TGTGCCACCAGCAGAGATCGGACAGGGGCCTATGGCTACACCTTC.

Comments on this clone: The same CDR3 arises from other DNA sequences in this sample as well. The chain has TRBV11-3 and TRBJ2-1, with D possibly being TRBD2 (5 bases). V lost 5 bases and J lost 3, with 11 bases in between. CDR1 is SGHNT and CDR2 is YENEEA in the germline V gene. CDR3 length: 14 residues. The CDR3 here is CASSRGPSYNEQFF. The CDR3 nucleotides are TGTGCCAGCAGCCGGGGTCCCAGCTACAATGAGCAGTTCTTC.

J is TRBJ2-2 and V is TRBV19, with 13 bases identical to TRBD2. The CDR3 covers 18 residues. Germline assignment: CDR1 LNHDA and CDR2 SQIVND (reference sequence). The J segment lost 1 base and the V segment lost 7 bases, leaving 9 bases of the junction unmatched. CDR3: CASTRLAGGLGNTGELFF. The CDR3 coding sequence is TGTGCCAGTACCCGACTAGCGGGGGGCCTAGGGAACACCGGGGAGCTGTTTTTT.

The CDR3 sequence: CASSLARSYGYTF. The CDR3 DNA reads as TGCGCCAGCAGCTTGGCACGGAGCTATGGCTACACCTTC. The chain is built from TRBV5-1 and TRBJ1-2, with unresolved D. V was shortened by 0 bases and J by 4 bases, with 7 bases between the two germline ends. CDR3 length equals 13 residues. Germline-derived CDR1 and CDR2 are SGHRS and YFSETQ.

J is TRBJ1-2 and V is TRBV5-1, with 9 bases that match TRBD1. J was trimmed by 4 bases and V by 4 bases; bases with no gene match: 5. In germline, CDR1 is SGHRS, CDR2 YFSETQ. CDR3 length: 14 amino acids. In DNA, the CDR3 is TGCGCCAGCAGCCCGACAGGGGGTAGCTATGGCTACACCTTC. It codes for CASSPTGGSYGYTF.

The V gene is TRBV27, the J gene TRBJ2-3, with 9 bases identical to TRBD2. V was clipped by 4 bases and J by 1 base; unmatched bases: 6. Germline CDR1 and CDR2: MNHEY and SMNVEV (reference sequence). This CDR3 spans 16 amino acids. CDR3 DNA sequence: TGTGCCAGCAGTTCTAATAGCGGGGGCCGCACAGATACGCAGTATTTT. This encodes CASSSNSGGRTDTQYF.

The rearrangement links TRBV7-2 to TRBJ1-2, with 9 bases lining up with TRBD1. The CDR3 is 16 residues long. CDR1 and CDR2 from the germline V gene are SGHTA and FQGNSA. V lost 1 base to trimming and J lost 6 bases; unmatched junction nucleotides: 9. The CDR3 protein is CASSLGTGTGSHGYTF. CDR3 coding DNA: TGTGCCAGCAGCTTAGGCACCGGGACAGGGAGCCATGGCTACACCTTC.

The chain employs TRBV19 and TRBJ2-3, with 7 bases identical to TRBD1. The CDR3 is 14 residues long. Per germline, CDR1 LNHDA and CDR2 SQIVND (reference sequence). The V and J ends lost 5 bases and 5 bases, in that order; junction bases with no gene match: 7. The CDR3 reads CASSVNTGEDTQYF. DNA of the CDR3: TGTGCCAGTAGTGTAAATACAGGGGAAGATACGCAGTATTTT. Using reference TRBV19 and TRBJ2-3 for the parts outside the CDR3, the full variable domain is DGGITQSPKYLFRKEGQNVTLSCEQNLNHDAMYWYRQDPGQGLRLIYYSQIVNDFQKGDIAEGYSVSREKKESFPLTVTSAQKNPTAFYLCASSVNTGEDTQYFGPGTRLTVL.

The V call is TRBV11-3, the J call TRBJ2-3, with 8 nucleotides matching TRBD2. The length of the CDR3 is 16 residues. Germline V gene data show CDR1 as SGHNT and CDR2 as YENEEA. With 5 bases clipped from V and 3 bases from J, the junction kept 10 bases outside the gene matches. The CDR3 here is CASSHGRSGETDTQYF. The CDR3 bases are TGTGCCAGCAGCCACGGGCGTAGCGGGGAAACAGATACGCAGTATTTT.

The CDR3 is CSVHQGGLRDTEAFF. Here the CDR3 DNA reads TGCAGCGTACACCAAGGGGGCCTAAGGGACACTGAAGCTTTCTTT. This chain connects TRBV29-1 to TRBJ1-1, with 7 bases lining up with TRBD1. J gave up 3 bases and V 6 bases, and 13 bases lay outside the gene matches. Germline V lookup: CDR1 SQVTM, CDR2 ANQGSEA. This CDR3 has 15 residues.

CDR3 DNA: TGTGCCAGCAGCCTCCTAGGACAGACGAATTCACCCCTCCACTTT. Translated: CASSLLGQTNSPLHF. The rearrangement joins TRBV5-5 to TRBJ1-6; D might be TRBD1 (6 bases). Germline CDR1 is SGHKS and CDR2 is YYEKEE (reference sequence). The CDR3 extends over 15 amino acids. Trimming removed 4 bases from V and 7 bases from J, with 15 bases in between. Together with reference TRBV5-5 and TRBJ1-6, the CDR3 gives the full variable domain: DAGVTQSPTHLIKTRGQQVTLRCSPISGHKSVSWYQQVLGQGPQFIFQYYEKEERGRGNFPDRFSARQFPNYSSELNVNALLLGDSALYLCASSLLGQTNSPLHFGNGTRLTVT.

The chain joins TRBV5-4 to TRBJ1-6; TRBD1 is a possible D gene (6 bases). This CDR3 has 15 residues. In germline, CDR1 is SGHNT, CDR2 YYREEE (reference sequence). Trimming removed 0 bases from V and 2 bases from J, with 6 bases in between. In DNA, the CDR3 is TGTGCCAGCAGCTTGGGGACAGCCTATAATTCACCCCTCCACTTT. Its protein is CASSLGTAYNSPLHF.

The chain carries TRBV5-6 and TRBJ2-2; D may be TRBD1 (5 bases). This CDR3 is 16 amino acids long. Trimming cost V 2 bases and J 0 bases, with 11 bases left between them. The germline gives CDR1 SGHDT, CDR2 YYEEEE. The CDR3 loop is CASSFGHFANTGELFF. The CDR3 bases are TGTGCCAGCAGCTTCGGACACTTCGCGAACACCGGGGAGCTGTTTTTT.

This chain joins TRBV14 and TRBJ2-1; D is uncertain. Germline V gene data show CDR1 as SGHDN and CDR2 as FVKESK. Between the trimmed V and J ends, which lost 1 base and 8 bases, there was a span of 3 bases. The CDR3 has 11 amino acids. Written as DNA, the CDR3 is TGTGCCAGCAGCCAAGCATATGAGCAGTTCTTC. Translating it yields CASSQAYEQFF.

This clone occurred a few times. V usage is TRBV4-1 and J usage is TRBJ2-7, with 7 bases fitting TRBD1. Losses at the gene ends were 0 bases for V and 5 bases for J; bases not matched to a gene: 16. From germline, CDR1 is MGHRA and CDR2 YSYEKL. The CDR3 spans 18 residues. CDR3 in amino acids: CASSQDAHHPGGTNEQYF. In DNA, the CDR3 is TGCGCCAGCAGCCAAGATGCCCACCACCCAGGGGGTACCAACGAGCAGTACTTC.

The chain combines TRBV5-5 with TRBJ2-1; 9 bases fit TRBD2. The CDR3 has 17 amino acids. Germline V gene data show CDR1 as SGHKS and CDR2 as YYEKEE (reference sequence). V dropped 0 bases and J dropped 9; count of bases not matched to a gene: 13. The CDR3 sequence: CASSLALAGGPIFEQFF. DNA of the CDR3: TGTGCCAGCAGCTTGGCCCTCGCGGGGGGGCCGATTTTTGAGCAGTTCTTC.

This clone showed up just a few times. The rearrangement uses TRBV19 and TRBJ1-5; unclear D gene. The CDR3 totals 13 residues. V lost 7 bases to trimming and J lost 6 bases, with 13 bases between them. Germline CDR1 and CDR2: LNHDA and SQIVND (reference sequence). The CDR3 is CASTTFEAQPQHF. The CDR3, as DNA: TGTGCCAGTACCACCTTTGAGGCTCAGCCCCAGCATTTT.

The chain combines TRBV6-5 with TRBJ1-3; D not resolved. CDR3 size: 15 residues. Trimming took off 0 bases at V and 3 bases at J, with 9 bases between the two ends. The V gene's germline CDR1 is MNHEY and CDR2 SVGAGI. The CDR3 protein is CASSYSASVGNTIYF. CDR3 nucleotides: TGTGCCAGCAGTTACTCCGCTTCAGTTGGAAACACCATATATTTT.